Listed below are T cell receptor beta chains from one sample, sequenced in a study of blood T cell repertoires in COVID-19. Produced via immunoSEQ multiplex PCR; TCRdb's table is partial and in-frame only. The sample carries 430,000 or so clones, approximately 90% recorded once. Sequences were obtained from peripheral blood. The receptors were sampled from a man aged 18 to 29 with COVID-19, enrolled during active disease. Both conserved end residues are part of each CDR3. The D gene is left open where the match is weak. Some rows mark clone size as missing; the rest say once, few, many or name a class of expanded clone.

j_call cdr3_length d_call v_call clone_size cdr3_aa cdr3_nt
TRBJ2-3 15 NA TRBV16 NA CATADRFIPTDTQYF TGTGCCACCGCGGACAGATTCATTCCCACAGATACGCAGTATTTT
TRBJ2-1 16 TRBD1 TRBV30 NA CAWSVLWGQGNNEQFF TGTGCCTGGAGTGTACTCTGGGGACAGGGAAACAATGAGCAGTTCTTC
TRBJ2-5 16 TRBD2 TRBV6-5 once CASNYGWTSGQETQYF TGTGCCAGCAATTACGGATGGACTAGCGGTCAAGAGACCCAGTACTTC
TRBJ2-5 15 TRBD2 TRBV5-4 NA CASSPGLATQETQYF TGTGCCAGCAGCCCCGGACTAGCGACCCAAGAGACCCAGTACTTC
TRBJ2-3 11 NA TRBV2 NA CASSETGTQYF TGTGCCAGCAGTGAAACGGGTACGCAGTATTTT
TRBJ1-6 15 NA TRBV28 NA CASSLYWGGNSPLHF TGTGCCAGCAGTTTATATTGGGGAGGGAATTCACCCCTCCACTTT
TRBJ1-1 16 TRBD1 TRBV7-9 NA CASSSNTGTGRTEAFF TGTGCCAGCAGCTCAAATACCGGGACAGGGAGGACTGAAGCTTTCTTT
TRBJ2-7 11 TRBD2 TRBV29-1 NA CTGLAGGEQYF TGCACGGGACTAGCGGGAGGCGAGCAGTACTTC
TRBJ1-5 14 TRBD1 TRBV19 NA CASNSGQGEQPQHF TGTGCCAGTAATTCGGGACAGGGGGAGCAGCCCCAGCATTTT
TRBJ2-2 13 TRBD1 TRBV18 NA CASSGQRGGELFF TGTGCCAGCTCGGGACAGAGAGGCGGGGAGCTGTTTTTT
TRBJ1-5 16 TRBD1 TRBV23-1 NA CASSQSVGRGYQPQHF TGCGCCAGCAGTCAATCGGTAGGCAGGGGGTACCAGCCCCAGCATTTT
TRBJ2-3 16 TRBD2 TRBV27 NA CASSSGGLAGVGTQYF TGTGCCAGCAGTTCCGGGGGACTAGCGGGAGTAGGTACGCAGTATTTT
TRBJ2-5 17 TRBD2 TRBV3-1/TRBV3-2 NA CASSQDSSGTLQETQYF TGTGCCAGCAGCCAAGATTCTAGCGGGACCCTCCAAGAGACCCAGTACTTC
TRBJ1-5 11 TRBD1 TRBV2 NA CASSLGQGWHF TGTGCCAGCAGTTTAGGACAGGGGTGGCATTTT
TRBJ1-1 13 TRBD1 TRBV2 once CASSVGQGTEAFF TGTGCCAGCAGTGTTGGACAGGGGACTGAAGCTTTCTTT
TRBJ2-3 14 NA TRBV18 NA CASSPGESTDTQYF TGTGCCAGCTCACCAGGGGAGAGCACAGATACGCAGTATTTT
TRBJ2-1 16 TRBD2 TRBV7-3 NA CASSSGLAGINAGQFF TGTGCCAGCAGCTCGGGACTAGCGGGTATAAATGCCGGGCAGTTCTTC
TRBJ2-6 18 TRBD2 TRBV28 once CASSSPTSGFSGANVLTF TGTGCCAGCAGTTCCCCGACTAGCGGGTTCTCTGGGGCCAACGTCCTGACTTTC
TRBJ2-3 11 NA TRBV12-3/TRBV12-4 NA CATTSTDTQYF TGTGCCACGACTAGCACAGATACGCAGTATTTT
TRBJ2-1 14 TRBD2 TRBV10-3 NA CAISGGGLDTEQFF TGTGCCATCAGTGGGGGTGGACTAGACACTGAGCAGTTCTTC
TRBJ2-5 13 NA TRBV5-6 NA CASSVAGDETQYF TGTGCCAGCAGCGTGGCAGGGGATGAGACCCAGTACTTC
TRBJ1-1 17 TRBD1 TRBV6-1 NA CASSVQGARGEHTEAFF TGTGCCAGCAGTGTACAGGGGGCAAGGGGGGAGCACACTGAAGCTTTCTTT
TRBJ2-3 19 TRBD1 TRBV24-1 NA CATSDYGPPGQGSPDTQYF TGTGCCACCAGTGACTACGGCCCGCCGGGACAGGGATCCCCAGATACGCAGTATTTT
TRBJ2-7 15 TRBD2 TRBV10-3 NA CAISESTSGVIEQYF TGTGCCATCAGTGAGTCGACTAGCGGGGTTATAGAGCAGTACTTC
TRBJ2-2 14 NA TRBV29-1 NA CSVAVRLRAGELFF NA
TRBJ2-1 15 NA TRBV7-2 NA CASSLVSGPYNEQFF TGTGCCAGCAGCTTAGTTAGCGGACCATACAATGAGCAGTTCTTC
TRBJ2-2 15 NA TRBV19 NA CASSPRGRVTGELFF TGTGCCAGTAGCCCTCGGGGTAGGGTCACCGGGGAGCTGTTTTTT
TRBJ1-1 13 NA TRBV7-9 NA CASSLGGGTEAFF TGTGCCAGCAGCCTAGGGGGGGGCACTGAAGCTTTCTTT
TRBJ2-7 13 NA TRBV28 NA CASSYQGSDEQYF TGTGCCAGCAGTTATCAGGGATCAGACGAGCAGTACTTC
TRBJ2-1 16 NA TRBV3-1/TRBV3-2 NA CASSPLGGEGYNEQFF TGTGCCAGCAGCCCGTTAGGGGGGGAGGGTTACAATGAGCAGTTCTTC
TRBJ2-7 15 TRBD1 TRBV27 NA CASSLFAGGAYEQYF TGTGCCAGCAGTTTATTTGCAGGGGGCGCCTACGAGCAGTACTTC
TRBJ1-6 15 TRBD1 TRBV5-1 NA CASSSGDRTNSPLHF TGCGCCAGCAGCTCCGGGGACAGGACCAATTCACCCCTCCACTTT
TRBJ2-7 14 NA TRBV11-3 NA CASSHRVGPGEQYF TGTGCCAGCAGTCACCGGGTGGGGCCCGGGGAGCAGTACTTC
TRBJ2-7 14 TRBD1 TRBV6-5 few CASSLKTGSYEQYF TGTGCCAGCAGTTTAAAGACAGGGTCCTACGAGCAGTACTTC
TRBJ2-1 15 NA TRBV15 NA CATSNPPSSYNEQFF TGTGCCACCAGCAATCCACCGAGCTCCTACAATGAGCAGTTCTTC
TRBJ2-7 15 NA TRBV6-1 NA CASSEDVSGSYEQYF TGTGCCAGCAGTGAAGACGTCTCGGGGAGCTACGAGCAGTACTTC
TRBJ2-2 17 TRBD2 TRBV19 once CASSSFGGTVNTGELFF TGTGCCAGTAGCTCATTCGGGGGGACGGTAAACACCGGGGAGCTGTTTTTT
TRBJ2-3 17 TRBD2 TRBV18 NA CASSPLGSLAGADTQYF TGTGCCAGCTCACCACTCGGATCGCTAGCGGGTGCAGATACGCAGTATTTT
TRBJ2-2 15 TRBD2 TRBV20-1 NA CSASTGTTGTGELFF TGCAGTGCTAGTACGGGGACTACGGGGACCGGGGAGCTGTTTTTT